The next 30 T cell receptor beta chains were all read from a single sample in a study of tumor-infiltrating lymphocytes in primary liver carcinoma. The template, about 540 ng total RNA, yielded TCR beta cDNA made with a constant-region primer. A slightly modified ARM-PCR protocol with three nested multiplex PCR rounds produced these TCR beta libraries. With TRBV1-TRBV30 forward primers and a C-beta reverse primer, the first two PCR rounds were run for about 10 cycles each. TCRdb itself ran the multiplex PCR reads through MiXCR, one entry per CDR3 protein. The repertoire holds roughly 57,000 distinct CDR3 sequences, with over 65% as singletons. Total RNA and DNA came together from roughly 20-30 mg of bulk tissue without cell sorting. Sequenced material: liver tumor tissue from sampling region 2. Subset denoted: tumor region T2, inferior pole. These receptors were obtained from a middle-aged man with primary liver carcinoma and hepatitis B virus infection.

With regard to this clonotype: A read error is possible here, since a much larger clone lies one base away. The final CDR3 position lacks the conserved phenylalanine or tryptophan, pointing to a likely read error. The V call is TRBV11-2, the J call TRBJ2-5; TRBD1 matches at 7 bases. CDR3 length: 14 residues. J gave up 4 bases and V 2 bases, and 4 bases lay outside the gene matches. Germline CDR1 and CDR2: SGHAT and FQNNGV. This CDR3 reads CASSLTGAGETQYL. The CDR3 DNA sequence: TGTGCCAGCAGCTTAACAGGGGCGGGAGAGACCCAGTACTTA.

Comment on this clonotype: An end of the junction does not agree with germline; a read error may underlie this. The chain carries TRBV4-1 and TRBJ2-3, with 7 bases that match TRBD2. The germline V gene has CDR1 MGHRA and CDR2 YSYEKL. This CDR3 is 14 amino acids long. DNA for the CDR3: TGCGCCAGCAGCGGACAAAGCGGGGAAGATACGCATTATTTT. This sequence encodes CASSGQSGEDTHYF.

Note on this clonotype: At one of its ends the junction is not consistent with the germline gene, which may arise from a read error. The rearrangement uses TRBV5-6 and TRBJ2-5; 7 bases line up with TRBD1. The CDR3 extends over 17 amino acids. Looked up from germline, CDR1 is SGHDT and CDR2 is YYEEEE. CDR3 bases: TGTGCCAACAGCGGCCCGACCGGGACAGTGAATCAAGAGACCCAGTACTTC. It translates to CANSGPTGTVNQETQYF.

V is TRBV6-2 or TRBV6-3 and J is TRBJ2-1; D is possibly TRBD2 (6 bases). V gave up 5 bases and J gave up 7 bases, with 24 bases separating them. This CDR3 contains 17 residues. Germline V gene sequence: CDR1 MNHEY, CDR2 SVGEGT. CDR3 in amino acids: CASSPLPGIAENNEQFF. DNA for the CDR3: TGTGCCAGCAGTCCATTACCGGGAATAGCGGAAAATAATGAGCAGTTCTTC.

In the case of this clonotype: Since the CDR3 does not end with the conserved phenylalanine or tryptophan, this likely comes from a read error. V gene TRBV4-1 combines with J gene TRBJ2-3; TRBD2 matches 7 bases. The length of the CDR3 is 14 residues. Germline V gene sequence: CDR1 MGHRA, CDR2 YSYEKL. Written as DNA, the CDR3 is TGCGCCGGCAGCCGACAAAGCGGGGAAGATACGCAGTATCTT. Its protein is CAGSRQSGEDTQYL.

A word on this clonotype: One junction end disagrees with the germline gene, perhaps due to a read error. J is TRBJ1-2 and V is TRBV6-1; 9 bases are a match to TRBD1. Germline assignment: CDR1 MNHNS and CDR2 SASEGT. The CDR3 loop spans 14 amino acids. In DNA form, the CDR3 reads TGTCCCAGTACTTCCGGGACAGGGTTCTATGGCTACACCTTC. Translating gives CPSTSGTGFYGYTF.

This clonotype has more than one count but fewer than ten. The chain uses TRBV5-1 and TRBJ2-2, with 11 nucleotides matching TRBD1. Per the germline V gene, CDR1 is SGHRS and CDR2 is YFSETQ. V lost 4 bases, J lost 4 bases, and 12 bases stayed unmatched. The CDR3 has 18 amino acids. The CDR3 loop reads CASSQLPQGTGGTGELFF. In DNA, the CDR3 is TGCGCCAGCAGCCAACTCCCCCAAGGGACAGGGGGCACCGGGGAGCTGTTTTTT.

About this clonotype itself: At one of its ends the junction is not consistent with the germline gene, which may arise from a read error. The chain has TRBV7-8 and TRBJ1-1; no clear D. Germline-derived CDR1 and CDR2 are SGHVS and FQNEAQ. There are 14 residues in the CDR3. The CDR3 coding sequence is TGTGCCAGCAGCTTTGTCCGGGAATCGGCTGAAGCTTTATTT. Residues: CASSFVRESAEALF.

A word on this clonotype: One junction end does not reproduce the germline sequence, and a read error may be involved. The chain uses TRBV11-2 and TRBJ2-7, with D possibly matching TRBD1 (5 bases). The CDR3 consists of 14 residues. CDR1 is SGHAT and CDR2 is FQNNGV in the germline V gene. CDR3 DNA sequence: TGTGCCAGCAGCTCTAACAGGAACTCCTACGAGCAGCGCTTC. Translated, it gives CASSSNRNSYEQRF.

This clonotype has a single count. Its ends do not fully match the called genes, so a read error is possible. The rearrangement joins TRBV4-1 to TRBJ2-2, with TRBD2 matching over 11 bases. CDR3 size: 14 residues. The germline V gene has CDR1 MGHRA and CDR2 YSYEKL. CDR3 protein: CASRLAGDTGGLFF. CDR3 in DNA: TGCGCCAGCAGACTAGCGGGAGACACCGGGGGGCTGTTTTTT.

As for this clonotype: One end of the junction fails to match germline, which may point to a read error. The CDR3 region has the DNA TGCAGCATCCCCCGGGTTGGACAGGGGGACTCACCCCTCTGCTTT. It encodes CSIPRVGQGDSPLCF. The J gene is TRBJ1-6, the V gene TRBV29-1; TRBD1 agrees at 10 bases. CDR3 length: 15 amino acids. The germline V gene encodes CDR1 SQVTM and CDR2 ANQGSEA. Combining the CDR3 with reference TRBV29-1 and TRBJ1-6 gives the whole variable domain SAVISQKPSRDICQRGTSLTIQCQVDSQVTMMFWYRQQPGQSLTLIATANQGSEATYESGFVIDKFPISRPNLTFSTLTVSNMSPEDSSIYLCSIPRVGQGDSPLCFGNGTRLTVT.

A few counts support this clonotype. This chain uses TRBV28 with TRBJ2-5; TRBD2 matches at 13 bases. This CDR3 is built from 16 residues. The V segment lost 5 bases and the J segment 7 bases; nucleotides outside the gene matches: 10. Germline V lookup: CDR1 MDHEN, CDR2 SYDVKM. The CDR3 loop is CASSDPGLAGFGTQYF. The DNA of the CDR3 is TGTGCCAGCAGTGATCCGGGACTAGCGGGATTTGGGACCCAGTACTTC.

With respect to this clonotype: This clone may be a read error of a much larger clone one base away. The chain combines TRBV11-2 with TRBJ2-7; perhaps TRBD2 as D (6 bases). CDR1 is SGHAT and CDR2 is FQNNGV in the germline V gene. This CDR3 is built from 15 residues. The DNA of the CDR3 is TGTGCCAGCAGCCTCGGCGGGACTCTACCCTACGTGCAGTACTTC. Its translation: CASSLGGTLPYVQYF.

This clonotype has a handful of counts. Its ends do not fully match the called genes, so a read error is possible. This chain uses TRBV5-1 with TRBJ2-1, with D perhaps TRBD2 (6 bases). Germline V gene sequence: CDR1 SGHRS, CDR2 YFSETQ. This CDR3 has 14 residues. This chain's CDR3 is CAGSFTRDYNEQFF. In DNA, the CDR3 is TGCGCCGGCAGCTTCACGCGGGATTACAATGAGCAGTTCTTC. Full variable domain (missing parts from reference TRBV5-1 and TRBJ2-1): KAGVTQTPRYLIKTRGQQVTLSCSPISGHRSVSWYQQTPGQGLQFLFEYFSETQRNKGNFPGRFSGRQFSNSRSEMNVSTLELGDSALYLCAGSFTRDYNEQFFGPGTRLTVL.

About this clonotype itself: A read error may produce the germline difference seen at one junction end. The genes are TRBV7-3 and TRBJ2-2; perhaps TRBD2 as D (5 bases). Germline CDR1 and CDR2: SGHTA and FQGTGA. CDR3 length: 15 amino acids. The CDR3 DNA reads as TGTGCCGGCAGCTTAATGGGGTTTGGCACCGGGGAGCTATTTTTT. The encoded protein is CAGSLMGFGTGELFF.

With regard to this clonotype: This may stem from a read error, because a much larger clone lies one nucleotide away. The V gene is TRBV12-3 or TRBV12-4, the J gene TRBJ1-2, with D tentatively TRBD1 (5 bases). The CDR3 is 14 amino acids. CDR3 loop: CASSPSGTNCGYTF. For the CDR3, the DNA is TGTGCCAGCAGCCCCTCGGGGACTAACTGTGGCTACACCTTC.

This clonotype turned up a few times. CDR3 sequence reads: CASTVRDAETQYF. The DNA for the CDR3 is TGTGCCAGCACTGTAAGGGATGCAGAGACCCAGTACTTC. The rearrangement joins TRBV6-1 to TRBJ2-5, with no clear D. Germline-derived CDR1 and CDR2 are MNHNS and SASEGT. The CDR3 runs 13 residues. V lost 7 bases, J lost 4 bases, and 13 bases lay in between.

This clonotype was picked up many times. V usage is TRBV4-2 and J usage is TRBJ2-3; D possibly corresponds to TRBD2 (6 bases). The CDR3 runs to 15 residues. Trimming stripped 8 bases from V and 0 bases from J, with 15 bases between. In germline, CDR1 is LGHNA, CDR2 YNFKEQ. In DNA, the CDR3 is TGTGCCAGCGCGAGCGGGCTCCCCAGCACAGATACGCAGTATTTT. Translating it yields CASASGLPSTDTQYF.

This clonotype was detected a few times. This chain uses TRBV10-3 with TRBJ2-2, with 8 bases aligning to TRBD2. The CDR3 sequence is 12 residues long. The V and J ends lost 11 bases and 8 bases, in that order; junction bases with no gene match: 7. CDR1 is ENHRY, CDR2 SYGVKD, per germline. CDR3 sequence (DNA): TGTGCCGCGGGAGGAGCCGAGGGGGAGCTGTTTTTT. It yields the protein CAAGGAEGELFF.

On this clonotype itself: The junction shows a germline mismatch at one end, possibly a read error. V and J are TRBV5-4 and TRBJ2-7; tentatively, D is TRBD2 (5 bases). The CDR3 has 14 amino acids. Germline V gene sequence: CDR1 SGHNT, CDR2 YYREEE (reference sequence). CDR3 amino acids: CANSLDPGYREQYF. Written as DNA, the CDR3 is TGTGCCAACAGCTTGGATCCGGGATACCGTGAGCAGTACTTC.

Comments on this clonotype: The junction departs from germline at one end; a sequencing error may be responsible. The gene calls are TRBV6-5 and TRBJ2-5, with a possible D match to TRBD2 (6 bases). This CDR3 comprises 14 residues. CDR1 is MNHEY, CDR2 SVGAGI, per germline. The CDR3 nucleotides are TGTGCCAGCATTTACGGAGGGATCCAAGAGGCCCAGTACTTC. Encoded protein: CASIYGGIQEAQYF.

About this clonotype itself: Since no conserved phenylalanine or tryptophan closes the CDR3, a read error is the likely cause. It is unclear where the CDR3 begins or ends on the DNA, so no DNA is shown, and the CDR3 is as TCRdb lists it. This sequence joins TRBV11-2 and TRBJ2-2; whether TRBD2, the table's D call, matches the DNA was not checked. The CDR3 is 15 amino acids in total, end residues counted. Germline CDR1 and CDR2: SGHAT and FQNNGV. Here the CDR3 reads CASSFAGSNTGEPFV.

Remarks on this clonotype: Germline is not matched at one junction end, which may reflect a read error. The chain recombines TRBV12-3 or TRBV12-4 with TRBJ2-3, with 7 bases that match TRBD2. The CDR3 is made up of 14 amino acids. The CDR3 DNA sequence: TGTGCCAGCAGTTTGGGGGGGACTCCAGATAGGCAGAATTTT. It translates to CASSLGGTPDRQNF.

As for this clonotype: One end of the junction fails to match germline, which may point to a read error. The rearrangement links TRBV14 to TRBJ2-2; D perhaps matches TRBD2 (6 bases). This CDR3 region has 16 residues. CDR1 is SGHDN and CDR2 is FVKESK in the germline V gene. Here the CDR3 DNA reads TGTGCCAGTAGCCACCGAAGGACGGGACTCAGCGGGGAGCTGTTTTTT. Its translation: CASSHRRTGLSGELFF.

The DNA for the CDR3 is TGTGACGGCAGCACGGCGAGACTAGCGGTATGCAATGAGCAGTTCTTC. Amino acids: CDGSTARLAVCNEQFF. This chain links TRBV11-2 with TRBJ2-1; 9 positions agree with TRBD2. The CDR3 sequence is 16 residues long. Germline assignment: CDR1 SGHAT and CDR2 FQNNGV. The full variable domain, with the rest looked up from reference TRBV11-2 and TRBJ2-1, is EAGVAQSPRYKIIEKRQSVAFWCNPISGHATLYWYQQILGQGPKLLIQFQNNGVVDDSQLPKDRFSAERLKGVDSTLKIQPAKLEDSAVYLCDGSTARLAVCNEQFFGPGTRLTVL.

Turning to this clonotype: A junction boundary mismatches the germline segment, possibly from a read error. The chain carries TRBV4-2 and TRBJ1-1; D gene ambiguous. Per the germline V gene, CDR1 is LGHNA and CDR2 is YNFKEQ. The CDR3 consists of 15 residues. The CDR3 here is CASSLDRSQNTEALF. The CDR3 DNA follows: TGTGCCAGCAGCCTAGATAGGAGCCAGAACACTGAAGCTCTCTTT.

About this clonotype: Mismatch with germline at one junction end may stem from a read error. The chain has TRBV5-1 and TRBJ1-1; tentatively, D is TRBD1 (5 bases). This CDR3 has 14 residues. Germline V gene sequence: CDR1 SGHRS, CDR2 YFSETQ. The CDR3, as DNA: TGCGCTAGCAACTTGGACACGCCGAACACTGAAGCTTTCTTT. Its protein product is CASNLDTPNTEAFF.

Turning to this clonotype: One end of the junction does not line up with germline, which may come from a read error. V usage is TRBV4-2 and J usage is TRBJ2-5; 12 bases fit TRBD2. Germline V gene data show CDR1 as LGHNA and CDR2 as YNFKEQ. The CDR3 length is 22 residues. The CDR3 DNA is TGTGCCAGCCGCCAACTAGAGGGGGGACTAGCGGGTACACGAGCCTCCCAAAAGACCCAGTACTTC. Its translation is CASRQLEGGLAGTRASQKTQYF.

This clonotype showed up just a few times. V is TRBV5-6 and J is TRBJ2-3; D is undetermined. V dropped 4 bases and J dropped 8 bases, with 8 bases sitting between them. The length of the CDR3 is 11 residues. CDR1 and CDR2 from the germline V gene are SGHDT and YYEEEE. The CDR3 bases are TGTGCCAGCAGCCGATTGGGTACGCAGTATTTT. It yields the protein CASSRLGTQYF. Looking up the rest from reference TRBV5-6 and TRBJ2-3 gives the full variable domain: DAGVTQSPTHLIKTRGQQVTLRCSPKSGHDTVSWYQQALGQGPQFIFQYYEEEERQRGNFPDRFSGHQFPNYSSELNVNALLLGDSALYLCASSRLGTQYFGPGTRLTVL.

Regarding this clonotype: At one end, the junction sequence differs from germline, possibly due to a read error. The genes are TRBV14 and TRBJ2-1, with 7 positions matching TRBD2. Germline V CDR1 and CDR2: SGHDN, FVKESK. The CDR3 runs to 13 residues. The CDR3 DNA reads as TGTGCCAGCGGCCAAGGGGAAAGCGGGGTGAAGTTCTTC. It is translated as CASGQGESGVKFF.